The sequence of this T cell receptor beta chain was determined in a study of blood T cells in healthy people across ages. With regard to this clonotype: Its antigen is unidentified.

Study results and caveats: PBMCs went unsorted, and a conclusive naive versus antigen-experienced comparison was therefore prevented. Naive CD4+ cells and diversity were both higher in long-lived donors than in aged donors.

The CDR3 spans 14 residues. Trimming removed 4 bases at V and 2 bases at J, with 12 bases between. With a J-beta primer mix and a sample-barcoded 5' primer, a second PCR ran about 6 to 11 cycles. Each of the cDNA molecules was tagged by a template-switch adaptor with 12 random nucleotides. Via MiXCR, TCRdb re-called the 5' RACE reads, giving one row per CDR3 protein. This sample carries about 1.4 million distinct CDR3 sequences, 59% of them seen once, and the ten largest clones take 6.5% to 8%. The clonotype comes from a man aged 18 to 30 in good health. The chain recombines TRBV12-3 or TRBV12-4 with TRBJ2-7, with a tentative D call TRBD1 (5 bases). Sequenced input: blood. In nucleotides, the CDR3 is TGTGCCAGCAGTTCCCAAGACAGAGCCTACGAGCAGTACTTC. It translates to CASSSQDRAYEQYF.